The clone carrying this T cell receptor beta chain was detected a few times. The source of the sample is a study of blood T cells in healthy people across ages. Through a sample-barcoded 5' primer and a J-beta primer mix, a second PCR was run for roughly 7 to 11 cycles. The study obtained at least 3 million CDR3-containing paired-end reads from every sample. TCRdb redid the calling of the 5' RACE reads with MiXCR, one entry per CDR3 protein. The sample records approximately 1,700,000 distinct CDR3 sequences, about two fifths being singletons. The CDR3 loop spans 14 amino acids. Germline CDR1 is LGHDT and CDR2 is YNNKEL (reference sequence). Trimming took 0 bases from V and 3 from J, leaving 9 bases between them. Approximately 9.4 milliliters was the volume of peripheral blood drawn from each donor.

J is TRBJ2-7 and V is TRBV3-1; no definite D call. Sequenced: blood. This TCR was recovered from a human donor in good health. The CDR3 coding sequence is TGTGCCAGCAGCCAAGATCGTTCAAACTACGAGCAGTACTTC. Protein: CASSQDRSNYEQYF.